The next 10 T cell receptor beta chains were all read from a single sample in a study of type 1 and type 2 diabetes patients. Genomic DNA was the PCR template. A primer set of 30 forward and 13 reverse primers amplified the CDR3. TCRdb used MiXCR to reprocess the multiplex PCR reads, holding one entry per CDR3 protein. The repertoire includes 250,000 or so distinct CDR3 sequences, around 47% of them detected once, and roughly an eighth sits in the top ten. The sample comprised peripheral blood mononuclear cells (PBMCs). Receptors originate from a man aged 18-30 years with type 2 diabetes.

V and J are TRBV10-3 and TRBJ2-7; D is tentatively TRBD1 or TRBD2 (6 bases each). Trimming took off 6 bases at V and 0 bases at J, with 15 bases between the two ends. The CDR3 loop spans 15 amino acids. Germline CDR1 is ENHRY and CDR2 is SYGVKD. The CDR3 reads CAIRVGGKSSYEQYF. The CDR3 DNA reads as TGTGCCATCAGGGTGGGGGGCAAGAGCTCCTACGAGCAGTACTTC.

This clonotype was detected only a few times. V usage is TRBV27 and J usage is TRBJ1-2, with D maybe TRBD1 (6 bases). This CDR3 has 12 amino acids. The V gene's germline CDR1 is MNHEY and CDR2 SMNVEV (reference sequence). V lost 4 bases and J lost 8, with 11 bases in between. This CDR3 is CASSSRGWGYTF. The CDR3 DNA reads TGTGCCAGCAGTTCCAGGGGTTGGGGCTACACCTTC.

The chain carries TRBV7-2 and TRBJ2-7; TRBD1 might be the D (6 bases). V lost 2 bases, J lost 5 bases, and 13 bases lay in between. CDR3 length equals 14 residues. CDR1 and CDR2 from the germline V gene are SGHTA and FQGNSA. The CDR3 protein is CASSLTQGIDEQYF. Here the CDR3 DNA reads TGTGCCAGCAGCTTAACACAGGGTATAGACGAGCAGTACTTC.

This chain links TRBV20-1 with TRBJ2-3; TRBD2 is a possible D gene (6 bases). Germline V gene data show CDR1 as DFQATT and CDR2 as SNEGSKA (reference sequence). V was shortened by 3 bases and J by 3 bases, with 10 bases between the two germline ends. The CDR3 consists of 13 residues. The CDR3 is CSASFGGTDTQYF. The DNA for the CDR3 is TGCAGTGCTAGTTTCGGGGGAACAGATACGCAGTATTTT.

V usage is TRBV20-1 and J usage is TRBJ1-1; tentative D call: TRBD1 (6 bases). Germline V gene sequence: CDR1 DFQATT, CDR2 SNEGSKA (reference sequence). Trimming removed 0 bases from V and 6 bases from J, with 11 bases in between. This CDR3 region has 13 residues. CDR3 in DNA: TGCAGTGCTAGAGATGGAGGGGGTGCTGAAGCTTTCTTT. It yields the protein CSARDGGGAEAFF.

This chain's CDR3 is CASSDAPSATEAFF. For the CDR3, the DNA is TGTGCCAGCAGTGACGCTCCCTCAGCCACTGAAGCTTTCTTT. The chain has TRBV6-5 and TRBJ1-1; unclear D gene. Between the trimmed V and J ends, which lost 5 bases and 4 bases, there was a span of 14 bases. Germline lookup yields CDR1 MNHEY and CDR2 SVGAGI. The CDR3 has 14 amino acids.

This chain connects TRBV27 to TRBJ2-7; TRBD2 aligns across 12 bases. V shed 2 bases and J 2 bases; nucleotides not matched to a gene: 7. The germline gives CDR1 MNHEY, CDR2 SMNVEV (reference sequence). This CDR3 is built from 17 residues. CDR3 protein: CASSLDYGLAGTYEQYF. The CDR3 DNA reads TGTGCCAGCAGTTTAGATTACGGACTAGCGGGAACCTACGAGCAGTACTTC.

V usage is TRBV19 and J usage is TRBJ1-2, with D tentatively TRBD1 (6 bases). CDR3 length: 14 residues. CDR1 and CDR2 from the germline V gene are LNHDA and SQIVND (reference sequence). V gave up 5 bases and J gave up 4 bases, with 14 bases separating them. CDR3 amino acids: CASSPGAGSYGYTF. In DNA form, the CDR3 reads TGTGCCAGTAGTCCGGGGGCGGGTAGCTATGGCTACACCTTC.

This chain connects TRBV15 to TRBJ2-5, with 7 positions matching TRBD2. Germline V gene sequence: CDR1 LNHNV, CDR2 YYDKDF (reference sequence). J lost 0 bases, V lost 1 base, and 5 bases had no gene match. The CDR3 length is 16 residues. The CDR3 here is CATSRGGSGNQETQYF. CDR3 DNA: TGTGCCACCAGCAGAGGCGGGAGCGGAAACCAAGAGACCCAGTACTTC.

The J gene is TRBJ2-7, the V gene TRBV28, with D tentatively TRBD1 or TRBD2 (5 bases each). Germline-derived CDR1 and CDR2 are MDHEN and SYDVKM. The V end was cut by 10 bases, the J end by 4 bases, with 14 bases between. The CDR3 consists of 12 residues. CDR3: CAIGTSGYEQYF. The CDR3, as DNA: TGTGCCATCGGGACCTCGGGGTACGAGCAGTACTTC.